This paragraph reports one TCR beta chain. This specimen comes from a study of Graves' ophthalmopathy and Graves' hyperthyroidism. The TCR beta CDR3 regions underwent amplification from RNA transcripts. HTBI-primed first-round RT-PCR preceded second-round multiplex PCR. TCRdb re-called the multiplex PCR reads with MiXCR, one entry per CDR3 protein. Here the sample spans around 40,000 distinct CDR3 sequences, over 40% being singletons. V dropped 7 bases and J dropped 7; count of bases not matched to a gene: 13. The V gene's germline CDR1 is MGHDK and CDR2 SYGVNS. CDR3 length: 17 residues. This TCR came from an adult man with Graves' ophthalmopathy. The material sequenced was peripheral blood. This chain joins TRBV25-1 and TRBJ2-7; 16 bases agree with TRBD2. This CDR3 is CASIPTGTSGRAWEQYF. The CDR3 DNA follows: TGTGCCAGCATCCCAACTGGGACTAGCGGGAGGGCCTGGGAGCAGTACTTC.